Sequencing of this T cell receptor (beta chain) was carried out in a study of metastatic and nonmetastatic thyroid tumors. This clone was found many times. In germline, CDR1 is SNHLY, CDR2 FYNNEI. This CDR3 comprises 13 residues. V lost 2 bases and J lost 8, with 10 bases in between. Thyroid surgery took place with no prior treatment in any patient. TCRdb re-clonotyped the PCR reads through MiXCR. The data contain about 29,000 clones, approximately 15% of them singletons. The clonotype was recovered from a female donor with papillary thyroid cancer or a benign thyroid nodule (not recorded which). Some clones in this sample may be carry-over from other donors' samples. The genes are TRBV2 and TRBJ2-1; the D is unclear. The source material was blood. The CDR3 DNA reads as TGTGCCAGCAGTGAAAGGTTCGGAGATGAGCAGTTCTTC. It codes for CASSERFGDEQFF. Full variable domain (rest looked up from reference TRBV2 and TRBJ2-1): EPEVTQTPSHQVTQMGQEVILRCVPISNHLYFYWYRQILGQKVEFLVSFYNNEISEKSEIFDDQFSVERPDGSNFTLKIRSTKLEDSAMYFCASSERFGDEQFFGPGTRLTVL.